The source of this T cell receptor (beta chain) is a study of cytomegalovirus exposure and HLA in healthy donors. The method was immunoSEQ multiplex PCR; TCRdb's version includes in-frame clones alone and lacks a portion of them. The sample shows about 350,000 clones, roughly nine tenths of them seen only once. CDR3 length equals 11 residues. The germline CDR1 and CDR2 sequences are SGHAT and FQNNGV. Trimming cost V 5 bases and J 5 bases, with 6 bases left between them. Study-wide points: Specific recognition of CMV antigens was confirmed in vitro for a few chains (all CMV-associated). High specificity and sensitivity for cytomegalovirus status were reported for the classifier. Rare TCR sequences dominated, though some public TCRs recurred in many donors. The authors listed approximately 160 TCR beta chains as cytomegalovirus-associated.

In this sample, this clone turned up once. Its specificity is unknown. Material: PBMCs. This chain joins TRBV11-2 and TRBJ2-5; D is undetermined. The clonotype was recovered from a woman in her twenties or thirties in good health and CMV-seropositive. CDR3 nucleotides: TGTGCCAGCAGCCCCAAGGAGACCCAGTACTTC. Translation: CASSPKETQYF.